This record concerns one TCR beta chain sequence. This sample was included in a study of blood T cell repertoires in COVID-19. Study-wide background: The samples span acute and convalescent COVID-19 from the United States, Italy and Spain. Sample material is recorded as cDNA or gDNA derived from T cells, B-cell-depleted T cells, or PBMCs.

Under the authors' procedure: Cell counts per sample came from amplifying reference gene primers. The assay was immunoSEQ multiplex PCR, and TCRdb's table has in-frame clones only and misses some. V and J calls and clone size are those listed in that table; D and trimming were worked out from the DNA. The sample has 200,000 to 250,000 clones, about 85% seen once. This CDR3 comprises 13 residues. Trimming stripped 5 bases from V and 1 base from J, with 9 bases between. CDR1 SGHRS and CDR2 YFSETQ come from the germline V gene. Input material: peripheral blood. The clonotype comes from a man aged 18 to 29 with active or convalescent COVID-19. The gene calls are TRBV5-1 and TRBJ1-1; unclear D gene. The CDR3 is CASRQKTNTEAFF. The CDR3 DNA sequence: TGCGCCAGCAGACAGAAAACGAACACTGAAGCTTTCTTT.